Listed here are 24 T cell receptor beta chains from one sample, sequenced in a study of blood T cell repertoires in COVID-19. Data came from immunoSEQ multiplex PCR; TCRdb stores just in-frame clones and leaves some out. The repertoire includes hundreds of thousands of clones, around 89% of them detected once, and roughly 2.5% sits in the top ten. Specimen: PBMCs or T cells enriched from blood (not recorded which). The receptor set was obtained from a woman aged 18 to 35 who had recovered from COVID-19.

V usage is TRBV4-1 and J usage is TRBJ2-1, with no clear D. Germline CDR1 is MGHRA and CDR2 is YSYEKL. This CDR3 has 11 amino acids. Trimming removed 0 bases at V and 10 bases at J, with 4 bases between. This CDR3 reads CASSQEREQFF. The CDR3 bases are TGCGCCAGCAGCCAAGAGCGAGAGCAGTTCTTC.

The V and J genes are TRBV28 and TRBJ1-1; 7 bases agree with TRBD1. Germline V lookup: CDR1 MDHEN, CDR2 SYDVKM. The CDR3 spans 12 residues. Germline trimming cut 4 bases from V and 5 bases from J; bases unmatched to any gene: 1. CDR3 sequence reads: CASSSGGTEAFF. In DNA form, the CDR3 reads TGTGCCAGCAGTTCAGGGGGGACTGAAGCTTTCTTT. Full variable domain (missing parts from reference TRBV28 and TRBJ1-1): DVKVTQSSRYLVKRTGEKVFLECVQDMDHENMFWYRQDPGLGLRLIYFSYDVKMKEKGDIPEGYSVSREKKERFSLILESASTNQTSMYLCASSSGGTEAFFGQGTRLTVV.

The genes are TRBV6-5 and TRBJ2-7; 10 bases align to TRBD1. The CDR3 length is 14 residues. The V gene end was trimmed by 8 bases and the J gene end by 2 bases; junction bases not matched to a gene: 6. Germline CDR1 is MNHEY and CDR2 is SVGAGI. In nucleotides, the CDR3 is TGTGCCAGCGAGACTGGACAGGGGGCCTACGAGCAGTACTTC. Protein sequence: CASETGQGAYEQYF.

This chain connects TRBV4-1 to TRBJ1-3, with D uncertain. This CDR3 comprises 15 residues. The V end was cut by 3 bases, the J end by 4 bases, with 13 bases between. Looked up from germline, CDR1 is MGHRA and CDR2 is YSYEKL. CDR3 region: CASSQTAEAGNTIYF. In DNA form, the CDR3 reads TGCGCCAGCAGCCAGACGGCGGAGGCCGGAAACACCATATATTTT.

V and J are TRBV5-1 and TRBJ1-2; 10 bases map to TRBD1. There are 16 residues in the CDR3. The V gene end was trimmed by 4 bases and the J gene end by 8 bases; junction bases not matched to a gene: 14. The germline CDR1 and CDR2 sequences are SGHRS and YFSETQ. CDR3 coding DNA: TGCGCCAGCAGCGAGAGGGACAGGGGAAGCCTTATAGGCTACACCTTC. It encodes CASSERDRGSLIGYTF.

This clone was seen more than once but under ten times. This chain joins TRBV12-3 or TRBV12-4 and TRBJ2-1; D is undetermined. This CDR3 contains 12 residues. V was trimmed by 2 bases and J by 6 bases, leaving 5 bases between them. The CDR3 sequence is CASSLFSNEQFF. The DNA of the CDR3 is TGTGCCAGCAGTTTATTCAGCAATGAGCAGTTCTTC.

The chain has TRBV23-1 and TRBJ2-1; 7 bases align to TRBD2. TRBV23-1 is recorded as an ORF, its role being uncertain. The CDR3 has 17 amino acids. With 3 bases clipped from V and 8 bases from J, the junction kept 16 bases outside the gene matches. The CDR3 region is CASSQVLAPGGIDEQFF. In DNA, the CDR3 is TGCGCCAGCAGTCAGGTACTCGCCCCCGGGGGGATTGATGAGCAGTTCTTC.

The V and J genes are TRBV7-8 and TRBJ1-5; D uncertain. This CDR3 has 14 amino acids. Germline loops: CDR1 SGHVS, CDR2 FQNEAQ. The V gene lost 5 bases and the J gene lost 2 bases, with 10 bases spanning the gap. The CDR3 DNA reads TGTGCCAGCAGCGTCCGGGAGGGCAATCAGCCCCAGCATTTT. Protein: CASSVREGNQPQHF.

The chain carries TRBV9 and TRBJ2-7; D is unclear. The CDR3 is 14 residues long. V gave up 4 bases and J gave up 0 bases, with 11 bases separating them. CDR1 and CDR2 from the germline V gene are SGDLS and YYNGEE. The CDR3, as DNA: TGTGCCAGCAGCCCCCAGCCAGGCTCCTACGAGCAGTACTTC. Translating it yields CASSPQPGSYEQYF.

In DNA form, the CDR3 reads TGTGCCAGCTATTACAGGACAAGCACAGATACGCAGTATTTT. Its protein product is CASYYRTSTDTQYF. The chain recombines TRBV5-4 with TRBJ2-3, with D possibly being TRBD1 (5 bases). Between the trimmed V and J ends, which lost 7 bases and 0 bases, there was a span of 12 bases. The CDR3 runs to 14 residues. Germline CDR1 SGHNT, CDR2 YYREEE (reference sequence).

The chain recombines TRBV28 with TRBJ1-2, with TRBD1 matching 10 bases. Germline-derived CDR1 and CDR2 are MDHEN and SYDVKM. The CDR3 covers 16 residues. V was pared by 3 bases and J by 1 base, with 5 bases of the junction left unmatched. DNA of the CDR3: TGTGCCAGCAGTTTGGGACAGGGGAAATTTAACTATGGCTACACCTTC. This translates into CASSLGQGKFNYGYTF.

The table lists this clone with a few counts. This chain links TRBV6-1 with TRBJ1-1; 7 nucleotides align to TRBD1. J was trimmed by 4 bases and V by 2 bases; bases with no gene match: 4. The CDR3 loop spans 14 amino acids. CDR1 and CDR2 from the germline V gene are MNHNS and SASEGT. The chain's CDR3 is CASSEWDRSTEAFF. The CDR3 nucleotides are TGTGCCAGCAGTGAATGGGACAGAAGCACTGAAGCTTTCTTT.

This chain connects TRBV5-8 to TRBJ2-5; 8 nucleotides line up with TRBD2. CDR1 is SGHTS, CDR2 YDEGEE, per germline. The CDR3 totals 16 residues. The J segment lost 1 base and the V segment lost 2 bases, leaving 7 bases of the junction unmatched. CDR3 sequence reads: CASSFWAAGAQETQYF. The DNA for the CDR3 is TGTGCCAGCAGCTTCTGGGCAGCGGGGGCCCAAGAGACCCAGTACTTC.

This chain's CDR3 is CASSLGGGVSYEQYF. CDR3 sequence (DNA): TGTGCCAGCAGTTTAGGCGGGGGAGTCTCCTACGAGCAGTACTTC. The rearrangement links TRBV27 to TRBJ2-7; 7 positions match TRBD2. The V gene's germline CDR1 is MNHEY and CDR2 SMNVEV (reference sequence). This CDR3 has 15 amino acids. V lost 2 bases to trimming and J lost 0 bases; unmatched junction nucleotides: 4.

The rearrangement uses TRBV10-2 and TRBJ1-2, with D possibly being TRBD1 (5 bases). The CDR3 has 14 residues. Germline V lookup: CDR1 WSHSY, CDR2 SAAADI. V was trimmed by 0 bases and J by 4 bases, leaving 9 bases between them. CDR3 bases: TGCGCCAGCAGTGAGTCGGGGCAGGTCTATGGCTACACCTTC. Residues: CASSESGQVYGYTF.

The rearrangement links TRBV11-3 to TRBJ1-3, with D perhaps matching TRBD1 (6 bases). Germline loops: CDR1 SGHNT, CDR2 YENEEA. The CDR3 is 15 amino acids. V shed 5 bases and J shed 1 base, with 12 bases lying between them. CDR3 region: CASSRTGSSGNTIYF. For the CDR3, the DNA is TGTGCCAGCAGCCGAACAGGGTCGTCTGGAAACACCATATATTTT.

The chain has TRBV19 and TRBJ1-1; D is perhaps TRBD1 (5 bases). Looked up from germline, CDR1 is LNHDA and CDR2 is SQIVND (reference sequence). The CDR3 totals 15 residues. Trimming took off 3 bases at V and 4 bases at J, with 15 bases between the two ends. The CDR3: CASSITGYPSTEAFF. The CDR3 DNA sequence: TGTGCCAGTAGTATCACAGGTTACCCTAGCACTGAAGCTTTCTTT.

The V and J genes are TRBV7-9 and TRBJ2-7, with 11 bases aligning to TRBD2. The ends lost 0 bases at V and 2 bases at J; junction bases unmatched: 12. This CDR3 has 19 residues. Germline CDR1 SEHNR, CDR2 FQNEAQ (reference sequence). The CDR3 sequence: CASSLASTSGAYVTYEQYF. The CDR3 DNA reads TGTGCCAGCAGCTTAGCTTCGACTAGCGGGGCGTACGTTACCTACGAGCAGTACTTC.

The rearrangement joins TRBV28 to TRBJ1-4; 9 bases are a match to TRBD1. J lost 6 bases, V lost 4 bases, and 6 bases had no gene match. Germline lookup yields CDR1 MDHEN and CDR2 SYDVKM. CDR3 length equals 15 residues. The CDR3, as DNA: TGTGCCAGCAGTTACGGGACAGGGTTTGATGAAAAACTGTTTTTT. Encoded protein: CASSYGTGFDEKLFF. Full variable domain (rest looked up from reference TRBV28 and TRBJ1-4): DVKVTQSSRYLVKRTGEKVFLECVQDMDHENMFWYRQDPGLGLRLIYFSYDVKMKEKGDIPEGYSVSREKKERFSLILESASTNQTSMYLCASSYGTGFDEKLFFGSGTQLSVL.

The DNA of the CDR3 is TGTGCCTGGAGTGTACCCCCGGAGAAAGGCTACACCTTC. This codes for CAWSVPPEKGYTF. The chain has TRBV30 and TRBJ1-2; D is ambiguous. The CDR3 sequence is 13 residues long. Deletions cut 0 bases from V and 8 bases from J, with 13 bases between. Germline lookup yields CDR1 GTSNPN and CDR2 SVGIG (reference sequence).

This clone has a single count. The gene calls are TRBV11-3 and TRBJ1-1, with TRBD1 matching over 7 bases. This CDR3 comprises 14 residues. CDR1 and CDR2 (germline): SGHNT, YENEEA. Germline trimming cut 3 bases from V and 6 bases from J; bases unmatched to any gene: 7. CDR3 coding DNA: TGTGCCAGCAGCTTCTCTGGGACAGAGTCTGAAGCTTTCTTT. Its translation: CASSFSGTESEAFF.

The V call is TRBV2, the J call TRBJ2-4; 8 bases match TRBD2. V lost 5 bases, J lost 6 bases, and 3 bases stayed unmatched. Germline V gene lookup returns CDR1 SNHLY and CDR2 FYNNEI. This CDR3 region has 13 residues. As DNA, the CDR3 is TGTGCCAGCAGTCCGGGGGGGTTAAACATTCAGTACTTC. It is translated as CASSPGGLNIQYF.

The J gene is TRBJ2-1, the V gene TRBV5-8; TRBD2 aligns across 13 bases. The CDR3 has 15 amino acids. V lost 3 bases to trimming and J lost 9 bases; unmatched junction nucleotides: 6. Per the germline V gene, CDR1 is SGHTS and CDR2 is YDEGEE. CDR3 in DNA: TGTGCCAGCAGCTCCAGACTAGCGGGGGGCCCTGAGCAGTTCTTC. Its protein product is CASSSRLAGGPEQFF.

The rearrangement joins TRBV6-5 to TRBJ2-7, with D tentatively TRBD1 (6 bases). Trimming took off 6 bases at V and 0 bases at J, with 12 bases between the two ends. The CDR3 has 14 amino acids. Germline V gene sequence: CDR1 MNHEY, CDR2 SVGAGI. The CDR3 DNA reads TGTGCCAGCAGGCGGACAGCGAGCTCCTACGAGCAGTACTTC. Its protein product is CASRRTASSYEQYF.